Included here is one T cell receptor beta chain sequence, with context. TCRdb reprocessed the 5' RACE reads and keeps a single row for each CDR3 protein, giving no DNA. This table lists 500,000 to 600,000 distinct CDR3 sequences. The entry originates in a study of T cells expressing NK-cell markers. Study background: Seven donors tested HCMV-seropositive and one tested seronegative among the eight sequenced.

CDR1 is DFQATT, CDR2 SNEGSKA, per germline (reference sequence). This CDR3 is built from 11 residues. The origin of this receptor is a young man in good health. Sequencing was done on a sample of blood T cells: a sorted CD56 or NKG2C T cell subset, CD4+ or CD8+ T cells, or bulk PBMC T cells (not recorded which). The genes are TRBV20-1 and TRBJ1-2; lacking DNA, the TRBD1 call made by TCRdb goes unchecked. CDR3 in amino acids: CSATGGYGYTF.